What follows is one TCR beta chain and its context. Per germline, CDR1 LNHDA and CDR2 SQIVND (reference sequence). The CDR3 extends over 14 amino acids. Between the trimmed V and J ends, which lost 4 bases and 1 base, there was a span of 10 bases. The data are from a study of blood T cell repertoires in COVID-19. Data came from immunoSEQ multiplex PCR; TCRdb stores just in-frame clones and leaves some out. This table has 150,000 to 200,000 clones, 85% to 90% appearing once. The TCR comes from a man aged 70 or older with active or convalescent COVID-19. The chain has TRBV19 and TRBJ2-5; possibly TRBD1 for D (6 bases). The sequencing input was peripheral blood. CDR3 protein: CASSTTGFQETQYF. The DNA of the CDR3 is TGTGCCAGTAGTACAACAGGGTTCCAAGAGACCCAGTACTTC.